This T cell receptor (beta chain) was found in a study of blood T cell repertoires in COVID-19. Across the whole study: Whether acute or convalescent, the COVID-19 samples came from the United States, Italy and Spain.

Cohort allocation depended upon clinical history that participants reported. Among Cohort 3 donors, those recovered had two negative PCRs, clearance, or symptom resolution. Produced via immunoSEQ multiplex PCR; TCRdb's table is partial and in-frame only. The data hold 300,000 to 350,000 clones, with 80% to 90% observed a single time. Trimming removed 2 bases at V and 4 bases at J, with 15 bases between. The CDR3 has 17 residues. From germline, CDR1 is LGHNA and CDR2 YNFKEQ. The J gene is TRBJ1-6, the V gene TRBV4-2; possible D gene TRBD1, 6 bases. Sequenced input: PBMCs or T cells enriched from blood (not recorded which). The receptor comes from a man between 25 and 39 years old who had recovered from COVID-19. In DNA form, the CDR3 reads TGTGCCAGCAGCCAACTGGGGGCCGGGGATTATAATTCACCCCTCCACTTT. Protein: CASSQLGAGDYNSPLHF.